The present T cell receptor (beta chain) was sequenced within a study of CD8+CD57+ T cells in acquired aplastic anemia. Turning to the study itself: The sorted CD4+ and CD8+ cells yielded an average around 3.2 ug of DNA.

Sequencing was done on patients that had shown CD8+CD57+ cell expansion by flow cytometry. Each patient had severe acquired aplastic anemia. For CDR3 and TCR beta VDJ profiling, genomic DNA was the template used. Via MiXCR, TCRdb re-called the reads, giving one row per CDR3 protein. The top ten clones hold 59% of a sample with about 43,000 distinct CDR3 sequences, 60% to 80% of them seen once. The CDR3 consists of 17 residues. Germline assignment: CDR1 WSHSY and CDR2 SAAADI. The V gene lost 2 bases and the J gene lost 7 bases, with 18 bases spanning the gap. This TCR derives from a human donor with aplastic anemia. The chain is built from TRBV10-2 and TRBJ1-6, with D tentatively TRBD1 (6 bases). Sequenced material: sorted CD4+, CD8+, or CD8+CD57+ T cells (not recorded which) from PBMCs. This CDR3 is CASSEAAGQGRNSPLHF. CDR3 coding DNA: TGCGCCAGCAGTGAGGCGGCAGGGCAGGGGCGGAATTCACCCCTCCACTTT.